Listed below are T cell receptor beta chains from one sample, sequenced in a study of Graves' ophthalmopathy and Graves' hyperthyroidism. TCRdb processed the multiplex PCR reads anew with MiXCR; each CDR3 protein has one entry. Of 580,000 or so distinct CDR3 sequences in the sample, less than 40% were seen once. Sequencing was carried out using peripheral blood or thyroid tissue (not recorded which). The receptor set was obtained from an adult man with Graves' hyperthyroidism. Both conserved end residues are part of each CDR3. D genes are given only for firm matches. For some rows the clone size is stated as once, few or many, or as a class when expanded; others skip it.

cdr3_aa cdr3_nt v_call clone_size d_call j_call
CASSQGRGAAVGNTIYF TGTGCCAGCAGCCAAGGACGGGGAGCTGCGGTGGGAAACACCATATATTTT TRBV7-2 many NA TRBJ1-3
CSVASDQETQYF TGCAGCGTAGCTAGCGACCAAGAGACCCAGTACTTC TRBV29-1 many NA TRBJ2-5
CASSPRLAFTYNEQFF TGTGCCAGCAGCCCGAGACTAGCCTTCACCTACAATGAGCAGTTCTTC TRBV7-2 NA TRBD2 TRBJ2-1
CASSVEQGHDTDTQYF TGTGCCAGCAGCGTAGAGCAGGGCCACGACACAGATACGCAGTATTTT TRBV5-1 NA NA TRBJ2-3
CASSSSGTGFEQYF TGTGCCAGCAGTTCTAGCGGGACCGGATTCGAGCAGTACTTC TRBV12-3/TRBV12-4 many TRBD2 TRBJ2-7
CASSPIGGSGANVLTF TGTGCCAGCAGCCCCATCGGGGGCTCTGGGGCCAACGTCCTGACTTTC TRBV7-2 NA NA TRBJ2-6
CASMDPMGAQYF TGCGCCAGCATGGACCCTATGGGGGCGCAGTACTTC TRBV10-2 NA NA TRBJ2-7
CASIRAGEQFF TGTGCCAGCATTAGGGCGGGGGAGCAGTTCTTC TRBV2 NA NA TRBJ2-1
CASSPLRPGTQYF TGTGCCAGCAGCCCACTAAGGCCAGGGACCCAGTACTTC TRBV3-1 NA NA TRBJ2-5
CASSLWEGGLYF TGTGCCAGCAGCTTATGGGAGGGGGGCCTCTACTTC TRBV7-9 NA NA TRBJ2-7
CASSLKRSKPTLGQPQHF TGTGCCAGCAGTTTAAAGAGGTCAAAACCTACATTGGGTCAGCCCCAGCATTTT TRBV12-3/TRBV12-4 NA NA TRBJ1-5
CATRRTGELFF TGTGCCACCAGGAGGACAGGGGAGCTGTTTTTT TRBV24-1 NA NA TRBJ2-2
CSVRDTGWGYTF TGCAGCGTGCGGGACACAGGGTGGGGCTACACCTTC TRBV29-1 NA NA TRBJ1-2
CATSELAGPSTDTQYF TGTGCCACCAGTGAACTAGCGGGACCTAGCACAGATACGCAGTATTTT TRBV24-1 NA TRBD2 TRBJ2-3
CASSHDPGLLRDGYTF TGTGCCAGCAGTCACGACCCGGGACTCCTCAGAGATGGCTACACCTTC TRBV7-2 many NA TRBJ1-2
CASGQGNTGELFF TGCGCCAGCGGACAGGGCAACACCGGGGAGCTGTTTTTT TRBV10-2 many TRBD1 TRBJ2-2